The 25 T cell receptor beta chains listed next were all sequenced from one sample in a study of siplizumab effects on memory and regulatory T cells. Some clones are missing from TCRdb's copy, which holds only in-frame ones; the method was immunoSEQ multiplex PCR. The table lists 100,000 or so clones, around 90% of them singletons. The specimen was Tregs sorted from blood. All receptors come from a human donor in good health.

The chain couples TRBV7-9 to TRBJ1-4; no reliable D call. The germline gives CDR1 SEHNR, CDR2 FQNEAQ (reference sequence). Trimming took off 2 bases at V and 10 bases at J, with 5 bases between the two ends. There are 11 residues in the CDR3. In DNA form, the CDR3 reads TGTGCCAGCAGCTTATCTGGAAAACTGTTTTTT. It translates to CASSLSGKLFF.

The rearrangement uses TRBV6-6 and TRBJ2-3, with D possibly TRBD2 on 6 matching bases. From germline, CDR1 is MNHNY and CDR2 SVGAGI (reference sequence). The CDR3 runs to 13 residues. Trimming cost V 5 bases and J 6 bases, with 12 bases left between them. CDR3 nucleotide sequence: TGTGCCAGCAGTAAGGGACTTGCCGATACGCAGTATTTT. Translating it yields CASSKGLADTQYF.

This chain links TRBV27 with TRBJ2-7, with 7 bases matching TRBD2. V dropped 5 bases and J dropped 3; count of bases not matched to a gene: 4. The CDR3 extends over 13 amino acids. Germline CDR1 is MNHEY and CDR2 is SMNVEV (reference sequence). The CDR3 region has the DNA TGTGCCAGCAGTCCCCCGGGGGGCTACGAGCAGTACTTC. Translated, it gives CASSPPGGYEQYF.

The V call is TRBV29-1, the J call TRBJ1-4; 7 bases are shared with TRBD1. Germline CDR1 is SQVTM and CDR2 is ANQGSEA. The length of the CDR3 is 13 residues. V was clipped by 5 bases and J by 5 bases; unmatched bases: 5. The CDR3 coding sequence is TGCAGCGTTCGGACAGGACAAAATGAAAAACTGTTTTTT. This translates into CSVRTGQNEKLFF.

The chain has TRBV28 and TRBJ1-1, with 8 bases aligning to TRBD1. V lost 3 bases to trimming and J lost 6 bases; unmatched junction nucleotides: 9. The germline gives CDR1 MDHEN, CDR2 SYDVKM. The CDR3 has 15 amino acids. The CDR3 DNA is TGTGCCAGCAGTTTGCGTGACAGGGGTTTGTCTGAAGCTTTCTTT. It codes for CASSLRDRGLSEAFF.

The V and J genes are TRBV9 and TRBJ2-7; D perhaps matches TRBD1 (7 bases). The CDR3 covers 15 residues. Looked up from germline, CDR1 is SGDLS and CDR2 is YYNGEE. The V end lost 2 bases, the J end lost 1 base, and 13 bases lay between the germline ends. In nucleotides, the CDR3 is TGTGCCAGCAGCGTTGGAGGGGGACAGTCCTACGAGCAGTACTTC. Translation gives CASSVGGGQSYEQYF.

V is TRBV7-2 and J is TRBJ1-4, with TRBD1 matching over 7 bases. CDR1 is SGHTA and CDR2 is FQGNSA in the germline V gene. CDR3 length: 16 residues. Trimming cost V 3 bases and J 3 bases; bases outside gene matches: 7. The CDR3 sequence: CASSFRRGTANEKLFF. The CDR3 nucleotides read TGTGCCAGCAGCTTCCGTCGTGGGACAGCTAATGAAAAACTGTTTTTT.

The V call is TRBV28, the J call TRBJ2-6; D unclear. This CDR3 is 15 amino acids long. Looked up from germline, CDR1 is MDHEN and CDR2 is SYDVKM. V lost 3 bases to trimming and J lost 0 bases, with 6 bases between them. CDR3 in amino acids: CASSLVSSGANVLTF. The CDR3, as DNA: TGTGCCAGCAGTTTGGTCAGCTCTGGGGCCAACGTCCTGACTTTC.

The rearrangement uses TRBV19 and TRBJ2-1, with 9 bases matching TRBD2. Per germline, CDR1 LNHDA and CDR2 SQIVND (reference sequence). J lost 6 bases, V lost 4 bases, and 7 bases had no gene match. The CDR3 is made up of 15 amino acids. The CDR3 DNA sequence: TGTGCCAGTAGTAGGCCGGGACTAGCCCCCAATGAGCAGTTCTTC. It specifies CASSRPGLAPNEQFF.

The chain joins TRBV10-1 to TRBJ2-2; D may be TRBD1 (6 bases). V was pared by 6 bases and J by 4 bases, with 9 bases between. CDR1 and CDR2 from the germline V gene are WNHNN and SYGVQD (reference sequence). The CDR3 runs to 13 residues. Here the CDR3 reads CASSFRGTGELFF. The CDR3 DNA reads TGCGCCAGCAGCTTCAGGGGCACCGGGGAGCTGTTTTTT.

The rearrangement joins TRBV11-3 to TRBJ1-1, with D hard to call. V dropped 3 bases and J dropped 1 base, with 6 bases sitting between them. This CDR3 is built from 13 residues. Germline V CDR1 and CDR2: SGHNT, YENEEA. CDR3 coding DNA: TGTGCCAGCAGCTTTAAGGGGAACACTGAAGCTTTCTTT. It is translated as CASSFKGNTEAFF. Filled out from reference TRBV11-3 and TRBJ1-1, the complete variable domain reads EAGVVQSPRYKIIEKKQPVAFWCNPISGHNTLYWYLQNLGQGPELLIRYENEEAVDDSQLPKDRFSAERLKGVDSTLKIQPAELGDSAVYLCASSFKGNTEAFFGQGTRLTVV.

This clone was observed a handful of times. This chain links TRBV7-9 with TRBJ2-5; 7 nucleotides match TRBD1. The germline V gene has CDR1 SEHNR and CDR2 FQNEAQ (reference sequence). V dropped 4 bases and J dropped 4; count of bases not matched to a gene: 12. The CDR3 runs 16 residues. The CDR3 nucleotides read TGTGCCAGCAGCTCTCTCAGCGGCAGGGGGTCAGAGACCCAGTACTTC. This translates into CASSSLSGRGSETQYF.

J is TRBJ1-6 and V is TRBV7-3; possibly TRBD1 for D (5 bases). V was trimmed by 5 bases and J by 3 bases, leaving 11 bases between them. The CDR3 covers 15 residues. Germline values: CDR1 SGHTA, CDR2 FQGTGA. DNA of the CDR3: TGTGCCAGCAGCCTGACAGATAGCTATAATTCACCCCTCCACTTT. This codes for CASSLTDSYNSPLHF.

The count of this clone is one. J is TRBJ2-5 and V is TRBV7-2; tentative D call: TRBD2 (6 bases). Germline V lookup: CDR1 SGHTA, CDR2 FQGNSA. There are 15 residues in the CDR3. With 5 bases removed from V and 1 base from J, the gap between germline ends came to 14 bases. CDR3 residues: CASSRSGYFQETQYF. Written as DNA, the CDR3 is TGTGCCAGCAGCCGAAGCGGGTATTTCCAAGAGACCCAGTACTTC.

The chain links TRBV29-1 to TRBJ2-1; 11 bases are a match to TRBD1. Trimming took 6 bases from V and 4 from J; bases not matched to a gene: 5. The germline V gene encodes CDR1 SQVTM and CDR2 ANQGSEA. CDR3 length equals 14 residues. CDR3 sequence (DNA): TGCAGCGTCATGGGACAGGGGGAATACAATGAGCAGTTCTTC. Its translation is CSVMGQGEYNEQFF.

J is TRBJ1-3 and V is TRBV9, with D unresolved. Trimming left V 1 base short and J 0 bases short, with 20 bases between. Germline CDR1 is SGDLS and CDR2 is YYNGEE. This CDR3 comprises 19 residues. The CDR3 loop is CASSVMSVEGPTSGNTIYF. Here the CDR3 DNA reads TGTGCCAGCAGCGTAATGTCGGTGGAGGGCCCCACCTCTGGAAACACCATATATTTT.

This chain joins TRBV18 and TRBJ2-1; 9 bases line up with TRBD1. J lost 8 bases, V lost 6 bases, and 5 bases had no gene match. CDR1 and CDR2 from the germline V gene are KGHSH and LQKENI. This CDR3 is built from 13 residues. This chain's CDR3 is CASSSTGGHEQFF. CDR3 sequence (DNA): TGTGCCAGCTCCTCGACAGGGGGACATGAGCAGTTCTTC.

The chain couples TRBV2 to TRBJ2-6, with 7 positions matching TRBD1. The CDR3 loop spans 15 amino acids. Trimming removed 4 bases from V and 2 bases from J; junction bases left unmatched: 2. CDR1 is SNHLY and CDR2 is FYNNEI in the germline V gene. Here the CDR3 DNA reads TGTGCCAGCAGTGCCGACAGGGCTGGGGCCAACGTCCTGACTTTC. Translated, it gives CASSADRAGANVLTF. Based on the CDR3 plus reference TRBV2 and TRBJ2-6, the full variable domain is EPEVTQTPSHQVTQMGQEVILRCVPISNHLYFYWYRQILGQKVEFLVSFYNNEISEKSEIFDDQFSVERPDGSNFTLKIRSTKLEDSAMYFCASSADRAGANVLTFGAGSRLTVL.

This chain joins TRBV10-2 and TRBJ2-7; 9 bases map to TRBD1. Germline assignment: CDR1 WSHSY and CDR2 SAAADI. With V trimmed by 5 bases and J by 3 bases, 2 bases remained unmatched. The CDR3 has 13 residues. CDR3 protein: CASSRGQGYEQYF. CDR3 nucleotides: TGCGCCAGCAGTAGGGGACAGGGCTACGAGCAGTACTTC.

The rearrangement joins TRBV4-2 to TRBJ2-3; TRBD2 aligns across 16 bases. The length of the CDR3 is 18 residues. The trim removed 8 bases at V and 3 bases at J, leaving 11 bases unmatched. Germline CDR1 LGHNA, CDR2 YNFKEQ. This chain's CDR3 is CASGSGTSGRVGTDTQYF. The CDR3 DNA reads as TGTGCCAGCGGATCCGGGACTAGCGGGAGGGTGGGGACAGATACGCAGTATTTT.

The rearrangement uses TRBV5-1 and TRBJ2-1; 12 nucleotides align to TRBD1. The CDR3 loop spans 16 amino acids. The V gene end was trimmed by 4 bases and the J gene end by 9 bases; junction bases not matched to a gene: 11. Germline CDR1 reads SGHRS; CDR2 reads YFSETQ. The CDR3 loop reads CASSPSGTGGTGEQFF. CDR3 bases: TGCGCCAGCAGCCCCTCCGGGACAGGGGGCACCGGTGAGCAGTTCTTC.

The chain couples TRBV28 to TRBJ2-7, with 7 positions matching TRBD1. This CDR3 has 14 amino acids. CDR1 and CDR2 from the germline V gene are MDHEN and SYDVKM. V shed 6 bases and J 2 bases; nucleotides not matched to a gene: 7. For the CDR3, the DNA is TGTGCCAGCAGGATCACCGGGACAGCCTACGAGCAGTACTTC. It yields the protein CASRITGTAYEQYF.

J is TRBJ1-2 and V is TRBV5-6; no reliable D call. Trimming took off 0 bases at V and 4 bases at J, with 13 bases between the two ends. Germline assignment: CDR1 SGHDT and CDR2 YYEEEE. The CDR3 has 15 amino acids. CDR3 amino acids: CASSLGRGLRYGYTF. The DNA for the CDR3 is TGTGCCAGCAGCTTGGGGCGGGGTCTCCGCTATGGCTACACCTTC.

The rearrangement joins TRBV15 to TRBJ2-1; 8 nucleotides agree with TRBD1. Germline CDR1 LNHNV, CDR2 YYDKDF (reference sequence). The CDR3 is 14 amino acids. J lost 7 bases, V lost 1 base, and 3 bases had no gene match. In DNA, the CDR3 is TGTGCCACCAGCAGAGGGACAGGGAGTAATGAGCAGTTCTTC. Protein sequence: CATSRGTGSNEQFF. The full variable domain, with the rest looked up from reference TRBV15 and TRBJ2-1, is DAMVIQNPRYQVTQFGKPVTLSCSQTLNHNVMYWYQQKSSQAPKLLFHYYDKDFNNEADTPDNFQSRRPNTSFCFLDIRSPGLGDTAMYLCATSRGTGSNEQFFGPGTRLTVL.

This chain uses TRBV2 with TRBJ1-5; D possibly corresponds to TRBD1 (5 bases). Germline V CDR1 and CDR2: SNHLY, FYNNEI. Trimming cost V 6 bases and J 7 bases, with 16 bases left between them. This CDR3 has 14 residues. CDR3 amino acids: CASSRGTWGQPQHF. CDR3 bases: TGTGCCAGCAGCAGAGGGACCTGGGGGCAGCCCCAGCATTTT.